This note documents a single T cell receptor beta chain sequence. Its target is not known. The study ran its PCR with 60 Vbeta and 13 Jbeta primers. The assay was immunoSEQ multiplex PCR, and TCRdb's table has in-frame clones only and misses some. The sample has roughly 150,000 clones; 82% are singletons. This entry belongs to a study of cytomegalovirus exposure and HLA in healthy donors. General study points: TCR beta chains numbering more than 150 were designated cytomegalovirus-associated.

This TCR was recovered from a male donor in good health and CMV-seronegative. The sequenced sample was PBMCs.

CDR3 loop: CASSVRFQGLNDEQYF. CDR3 in DNA: TGTGCCAGCAGCGTCAGATTCCAGGGCCTGAACGACGAGCAGTACTTC. The V and J genes are TRBV7-9 and TRBJ2-7, with D perhaps TRBD1 (5 bases). The V gene's germline CDR1 is SEHNR and CDR2 FQNEAQ (reference sequence). The CDR3 loop spans 16 amino acids. The germline V and J ends were trimmed by 5 bases and 5 bases, with 22 bases remaining between them.